A single count supports the clone carrying this T cell receptor beta chain. The sample contains more than one DNA sequence encoding this CDR3. The sample belongs to a study of blood T cell repertoires in COVID-19. Study-level background: The United States, Italy and Spain provided the acute and convalescent COVID-19 samples. T cells, B-cell-depleted T cells, or PBMCs supplied cDNA or gDNA.

Per the original methods: Reference gene primer amplification gave nucleated cell count estimates. The method was immunoSEQ multiplex PCR; TCRdb's version includes in-frame clones alone and lacks a portion of them. V and J calls and clone size come straight from that table; D and trimming were deduced from the DNA. The table includes 240,000 or so clones, 82% detected once. This CDR3 comprises 13 residues. The junction had 3 bases not matched to a gene; V was cut back by 4 bases and J by 5 bases. Per germline, CDR1 MNHEY and CDR2 SMNVEV (reference sequence). The gene calls are TRBV27 and TRBJ1-2, with 8 nucleotides matching TRBD1. This sequence originates from a woman aged 60 to 75 with active or convalescent COVID-19. Sequencing was performed on peripheral blood. The chain's CDR3 is CASSSRQGYGYTF. The CDR3 DNA reads TGTGCCAGCAGTTCTCGACAGGGGTATGGCTACACCTTC.